The source of this TCR beta chain is a study of blood T cell repertoires in COVID-19. On the study more broadly: Acute and convalescent COVID-19 specimens originated in the United States, Italy and Spain. Nucleic acid was either cDNA or gDNA, and it came from T cells, B-cell-depleted T cells, or PBMCs.

Trimming stripped 7 bases from V and 0 bases from J, with 4 bases between. CDR1 is LNHDA and CDR2 is SQIVND in the germline V gene (reference sequence). There are 12 residues in the CDR3. The table lists this clone with a count of one. Other DNA sequences in this sample translate to the same CDR3. In the original workflow: Nucleated cell counts were estimated from reference gene primer amplification. Profiled with immunoSEQ multiplex PCR; TCRdb holds only in-frame clones, not every one. The D gene and trimming were derived from the DNA, and the V and J assignments and clone size from that table. The sample shows about 70,000 clones, 70% to 85% of them seen only once.

The clonotype comes from a woman between 65 and 79 years old with acute or convalescent COVID-19. The source material was peripheral blood. The chain recombines TRBV19 with TRBJ1-3; D is unresolved. The CDR3 nucleotides read TGTGCCAGTACGAGCTCTGGAAACACCATATATTTT. Residues: CASTSSGNTIYF.